This record covers a single T cell receptor beta chain. Its matching antigen is unknown. Looked up from germline, CDR1 is SGHNT and CDR2 is YYREEE (reference sequence). The CDR3 loop spans 15 amino acids. V shed 0 bases and J shed 0 bases, with 8 bases lying between them. This sample stems from a study of shared clonotypes between healthy human individuals. Notes on the study in general: Sorted-subset sequencing was shown by rarefaction to be incomplete despite large depth.

Data came from immunoSEQ multiplex PCR; TCRdb stores just in-frame clones and leaves some out. The sample has a few million clones; roughly nine tenths are singletons. Sequenced: naive CD4+ T cells sorted from blood. Indicated subset: CD45RA+ positively selected. The rearrangement joins TRBV5-4 to TRBJ2-3; D unclear. This TCR was sampled from a man between 18 and 29 years old in good health. CDR3 bases: TGTGCCAGCAGCTTGGACACCTCTAGCACAGATACGCAGTATTTT. Translating it yields CASSLDTSSTDTQYF.